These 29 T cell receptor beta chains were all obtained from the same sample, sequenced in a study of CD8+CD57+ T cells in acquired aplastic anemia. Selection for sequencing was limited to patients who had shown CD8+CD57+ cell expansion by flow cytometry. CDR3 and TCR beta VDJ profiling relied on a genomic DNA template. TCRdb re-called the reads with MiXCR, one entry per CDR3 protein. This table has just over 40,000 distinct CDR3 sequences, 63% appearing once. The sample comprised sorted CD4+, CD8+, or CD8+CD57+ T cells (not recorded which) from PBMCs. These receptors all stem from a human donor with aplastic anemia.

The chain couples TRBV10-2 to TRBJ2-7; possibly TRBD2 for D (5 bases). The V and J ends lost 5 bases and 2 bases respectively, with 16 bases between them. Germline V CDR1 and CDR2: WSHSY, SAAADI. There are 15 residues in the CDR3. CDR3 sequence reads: CASSHHAADTYEQYF. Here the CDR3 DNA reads TGCGCCAGCAGTCACCACGCAGCGGATACCTACGAGCAGTACTTC.

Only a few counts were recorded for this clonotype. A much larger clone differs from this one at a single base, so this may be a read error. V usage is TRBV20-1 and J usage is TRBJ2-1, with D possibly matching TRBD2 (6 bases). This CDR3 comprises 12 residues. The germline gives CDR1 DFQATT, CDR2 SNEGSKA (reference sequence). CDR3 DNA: TGCAGTGCTAGAGGGCCGGGACTTGAGCGGTTCTTC. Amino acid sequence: CSARGPGLERFF.

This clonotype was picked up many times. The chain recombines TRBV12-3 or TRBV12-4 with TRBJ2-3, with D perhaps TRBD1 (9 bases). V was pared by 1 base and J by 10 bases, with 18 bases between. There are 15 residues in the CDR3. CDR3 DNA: TGTGCCAGCAGTTTAGGGACAGGGGCGGGAGGAGCGCAGTATTTT. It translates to CASSLGTGAGGAQYF.

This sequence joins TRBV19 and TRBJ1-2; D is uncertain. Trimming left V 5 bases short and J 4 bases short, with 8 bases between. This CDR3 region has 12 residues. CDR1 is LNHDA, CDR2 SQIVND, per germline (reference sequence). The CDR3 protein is CASSLTGYGYTF. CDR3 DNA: TGTGCCAGTAGTTTGACGGGCTATGGCTACACCTTC.

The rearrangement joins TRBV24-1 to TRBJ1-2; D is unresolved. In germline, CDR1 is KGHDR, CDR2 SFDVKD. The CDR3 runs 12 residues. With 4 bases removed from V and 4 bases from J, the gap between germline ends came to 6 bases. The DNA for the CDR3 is TGTGCCACCAGTGACCGATCCTATGGCTACACCTTC. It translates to CATSDRSYGYTF.

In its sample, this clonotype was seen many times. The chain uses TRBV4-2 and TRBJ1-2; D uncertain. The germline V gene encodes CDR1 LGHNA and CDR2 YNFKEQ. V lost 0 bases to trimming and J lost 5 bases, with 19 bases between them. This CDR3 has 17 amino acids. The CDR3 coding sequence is TGTGCCAGCAGCCAAGAGGGTGACACCGCACGCGCTTATGGCTACACCTTC. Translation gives CASSQEGDTARAYGYTF.

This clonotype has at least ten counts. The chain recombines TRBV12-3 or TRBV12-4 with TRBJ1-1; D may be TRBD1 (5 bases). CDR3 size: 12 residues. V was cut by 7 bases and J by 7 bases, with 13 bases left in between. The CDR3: CASTSGGSEAFF. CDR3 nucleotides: TGTGCCAGCACCTCCGGGGGGAGTGAAGCTTTCTTT.

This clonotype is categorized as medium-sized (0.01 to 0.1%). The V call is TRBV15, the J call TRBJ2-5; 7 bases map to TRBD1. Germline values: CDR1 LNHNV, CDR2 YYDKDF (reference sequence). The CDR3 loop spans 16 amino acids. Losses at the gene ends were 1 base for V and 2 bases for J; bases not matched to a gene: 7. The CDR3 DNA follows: TGTGCCACCAGCAGAGGGGTGGGACAGCTACAAGAGACCCAGTACTTC. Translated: CATSRGVGQLQETQYF.

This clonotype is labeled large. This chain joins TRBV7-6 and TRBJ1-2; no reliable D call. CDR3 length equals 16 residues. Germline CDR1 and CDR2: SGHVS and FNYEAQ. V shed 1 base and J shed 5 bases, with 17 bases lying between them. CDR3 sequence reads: CASSLGRGDLVYGYTF. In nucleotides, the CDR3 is TGTGCCAGCAGCTTAGGGCGGGGTGATTTAGTTTATGGCTACACCTTC.

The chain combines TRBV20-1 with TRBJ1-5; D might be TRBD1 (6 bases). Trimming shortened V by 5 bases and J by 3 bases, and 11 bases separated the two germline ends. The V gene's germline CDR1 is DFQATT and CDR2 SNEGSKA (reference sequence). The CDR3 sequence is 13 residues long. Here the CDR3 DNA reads TGCAGTGCTCATGGGGGGGCCAATCAGCCCCAGCATTTT. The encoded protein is CSAHGGANQPQHF.

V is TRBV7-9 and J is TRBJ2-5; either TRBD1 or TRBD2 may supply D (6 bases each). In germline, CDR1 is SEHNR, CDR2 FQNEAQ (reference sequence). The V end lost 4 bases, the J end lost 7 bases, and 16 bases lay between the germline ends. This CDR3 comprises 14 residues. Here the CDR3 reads CASSSDGGLGTQYF. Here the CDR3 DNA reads TGTGCCAGCAGCTCGGACGGGGGCCTGGGGACCCAGTACTTC.

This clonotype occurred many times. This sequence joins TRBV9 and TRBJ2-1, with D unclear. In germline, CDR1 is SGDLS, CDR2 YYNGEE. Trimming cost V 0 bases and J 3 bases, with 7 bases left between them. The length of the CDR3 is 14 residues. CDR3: CASSVGTNYNEQFF. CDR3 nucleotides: TGTGCCAGCAGCGTAGGGACGAACTACAATGAGCAGTTCTTC. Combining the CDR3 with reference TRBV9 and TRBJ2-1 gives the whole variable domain DSGVTQTPKHLITATGQRVTLRCSPRSGDLSVYWYQQSLDQGLQFLIQYYNGEERAKGNILERFSAQQFPDLHSELNLSSLELGDSALYFCASSVGTNYNEQFFGPGTRLTVL.

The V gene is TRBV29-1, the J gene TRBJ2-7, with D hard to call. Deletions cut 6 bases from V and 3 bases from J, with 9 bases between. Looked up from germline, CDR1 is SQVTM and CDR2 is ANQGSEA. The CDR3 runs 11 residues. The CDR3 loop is CSVKSGYEQYF. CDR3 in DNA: TGCAGCGTCAAGTCTGGCTACGAGCAGTACTTC.

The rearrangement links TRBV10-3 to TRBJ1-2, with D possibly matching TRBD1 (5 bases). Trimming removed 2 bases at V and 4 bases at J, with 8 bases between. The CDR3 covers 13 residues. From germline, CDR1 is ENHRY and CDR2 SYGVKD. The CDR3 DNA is TGTGCCATCAGTGAGACTCAGGGCTATGGCTACACCTTC. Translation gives CAISETQGYGYTF.

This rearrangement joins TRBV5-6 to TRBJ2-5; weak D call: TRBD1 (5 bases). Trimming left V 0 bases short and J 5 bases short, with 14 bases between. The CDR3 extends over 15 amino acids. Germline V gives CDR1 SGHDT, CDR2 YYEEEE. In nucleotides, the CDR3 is TGTGCCAGCAGCTTGGAGGTAGGGGCGACGGAGACCCAGTACTTC. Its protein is CASSLEVGATETQYF.

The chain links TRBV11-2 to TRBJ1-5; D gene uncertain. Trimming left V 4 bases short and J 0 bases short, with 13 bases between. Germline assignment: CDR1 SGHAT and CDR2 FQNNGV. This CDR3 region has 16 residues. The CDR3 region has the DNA TGTGCCAGCAGCTCTGGAGGACCTTATAGCAATCAGCCCCAGCATTTT. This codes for CASSSGGPYSNQPQHF.

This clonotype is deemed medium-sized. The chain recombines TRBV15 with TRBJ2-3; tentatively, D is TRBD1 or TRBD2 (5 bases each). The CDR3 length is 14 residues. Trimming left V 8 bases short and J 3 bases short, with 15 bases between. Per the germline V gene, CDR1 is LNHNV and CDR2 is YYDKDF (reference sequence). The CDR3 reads CATQRGQTTDTQYF. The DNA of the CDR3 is TGTGCCACCCAGAGGGGCCAGACTACAGATACGCAGTATTTT. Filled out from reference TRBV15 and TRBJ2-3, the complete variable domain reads DAMVIQNPRYQVTQFGKPVTLSCSQTLNHNVMYWYQQKSSQAPKLLFHYYDKDFNNEADTPDNFQSRRPNTSFCFLDIRSPGLGDTAMYLCATQRGQTTDTQYFGPGTRLTVL.

The CDR3 is CSARDRADTQYF. The CDR3 DNA follows: TGCAGTGCTAGAGATCGGGCAGATACGCAGTATTTT. The gene calls are TRBV20-1 and TRBJ2-3; D remains unclear. V was trimmed by 0 bases and J by 4 bases, leaving 5 bases between them. From germline, CDR1 is DFQATT and CDR2 SNEGSKA (reference sequence). The CDR3 sequence is 12 residues long.

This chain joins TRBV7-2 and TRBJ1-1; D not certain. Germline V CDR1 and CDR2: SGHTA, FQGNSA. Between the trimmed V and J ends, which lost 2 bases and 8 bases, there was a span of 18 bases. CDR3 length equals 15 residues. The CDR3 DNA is TGTGCCAGCAGCTTAAAGTTAGTGGTTCGGGAAGAAGCTTTCTTT. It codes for CASSLKLVVREEAFF.

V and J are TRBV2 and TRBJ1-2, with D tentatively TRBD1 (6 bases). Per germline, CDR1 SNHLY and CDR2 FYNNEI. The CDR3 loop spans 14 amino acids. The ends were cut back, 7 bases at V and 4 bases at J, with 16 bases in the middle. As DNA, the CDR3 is TGTGCCAGCACCACGGGGGGCATTCGCTATGGCTACACCTTC. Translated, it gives CASTTGGIRYGYTF.

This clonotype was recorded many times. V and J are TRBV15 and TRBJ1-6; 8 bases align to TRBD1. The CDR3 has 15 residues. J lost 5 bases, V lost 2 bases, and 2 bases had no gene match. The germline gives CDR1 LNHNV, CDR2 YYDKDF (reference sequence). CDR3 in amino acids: CATSRNRGNNSPLHF. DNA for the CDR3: TGTGCCACCAGCAGAAACAGGGGGAATAATTCACCCCTCCACTTT.

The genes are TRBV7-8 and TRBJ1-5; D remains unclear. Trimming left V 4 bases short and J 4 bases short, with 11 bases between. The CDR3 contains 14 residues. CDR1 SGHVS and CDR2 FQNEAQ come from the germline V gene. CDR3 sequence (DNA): TGTGCCAGCAGCTCGGATAAAGATAATCAGCCCCAGCATTTT. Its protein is CASSSDKDNQPQHF.

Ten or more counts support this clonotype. The DNA for the CDR3 is TGTGCCAGCGGACCTGCGATAGCGGGGGGGCCCGGCTACAATGAGCAGTTCTTC. This codes for CASGPAIAGGPGYNEQFF. The chain carries TRBV11-2 and TRBJ2-1; 11 nucleotides align to TRBD2. The germline CDR1 and CDR2 sequences are SGHAT and FQNNGV. The CDR3 length is 18 residues. The trim removed 8 bases at V and 3 bases at J, leaving 15 bases unmatched.

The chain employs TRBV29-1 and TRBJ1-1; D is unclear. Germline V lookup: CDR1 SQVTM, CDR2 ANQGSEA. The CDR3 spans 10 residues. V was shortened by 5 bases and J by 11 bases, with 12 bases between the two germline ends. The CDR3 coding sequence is TGCAGCGTTTTTGACGGGTTGGCTTTCTTT. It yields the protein CSVFDGLAFF. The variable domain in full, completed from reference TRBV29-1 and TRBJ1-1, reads SAVISQKPSRDICQRGTSLTIQCQVDSQVTMMFWYRQQPGQSLTLIATANQGSEATYESGFVIDKFPISRPNLTFSTLTVSNMSPEDSSIYLCSVFDGLAFFGQGTRLTVV.

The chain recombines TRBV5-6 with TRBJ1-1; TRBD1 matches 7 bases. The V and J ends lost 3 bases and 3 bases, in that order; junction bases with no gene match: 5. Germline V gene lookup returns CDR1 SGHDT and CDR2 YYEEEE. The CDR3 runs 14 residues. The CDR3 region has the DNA TGTGCCAGCAGCTCGGGACAGTCTTACACTGAAGCTTTCTTT. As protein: CASSSGQSYTEAFF.

CDR3 nucleotide sequence: TGTGCCAGCAGTGGCTCCTCAGGGGGCTCCCGTGGCTACACCTTC. Translating gives CASSGSSGGSRGYTF. The J gene is TRBJ1-2, the V gene TRBV2, with 8 positions matching TRBD1. This CDR3 contains 15 residues. Germline values: CDR1 SNHLY, CDR2 FYNNEI. The V gene end was trimmed by 4 bases and the J gene end by 7 bases; junction bases not matched to a gene: 11.

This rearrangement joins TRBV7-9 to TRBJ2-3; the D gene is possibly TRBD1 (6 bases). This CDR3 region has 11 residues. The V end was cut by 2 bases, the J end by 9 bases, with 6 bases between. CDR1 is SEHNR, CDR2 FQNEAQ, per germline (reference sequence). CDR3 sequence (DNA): TGTGCCAGCAGCTTAAGGGGGACGCAGTATTTT. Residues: CASSLRGTQYF.

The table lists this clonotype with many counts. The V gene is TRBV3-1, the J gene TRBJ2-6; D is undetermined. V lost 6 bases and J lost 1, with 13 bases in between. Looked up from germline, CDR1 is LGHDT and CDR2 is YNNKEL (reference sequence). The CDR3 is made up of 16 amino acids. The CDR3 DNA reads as TGTGCCAGCAGTCCAGACACCGGATCTGGGGCCAACGTCCTGACTTTC. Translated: CASSPDTGSGANVLTF.

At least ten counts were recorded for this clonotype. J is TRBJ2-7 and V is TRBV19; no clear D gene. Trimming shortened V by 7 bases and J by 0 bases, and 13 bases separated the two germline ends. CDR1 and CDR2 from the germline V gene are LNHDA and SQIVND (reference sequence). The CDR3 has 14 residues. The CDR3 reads CASTETPDSYEQYF. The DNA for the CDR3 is TGTGCCAGTACGGAGACGCCGGACTCCTACGAGCAGTACTTC.